This is a list of T cell receptor beta chains from one sample in a study of blood T cell repertoires in COVID-19. Using immunoSEQ multiplex PCR, the repertoire was profiled, and TCRdb retains in-frame clones only, with some absent. In the table there are 110,000 to 150,000 clones, roughly 80% of which are singletons. Sequencing used PBMCs or T cells enriched from blood (not recorded which). These receptors came from a woman aged 40 to 50 who had recovered from COVID-19. The CDR3 runs from the conserved cysteine through the conserved F or W. D genes are given only for firm matches. The size field is filled for only some rows; it gives once, few, many or a size class.

J gene,D gene,V gene,clone size,CDR3 protein,CDR3 DNA
TRBJ1-1,-,TRBV3-1/TRBV3-2,few,CASSQDGGGMNTEAFF,TGTGCCAGCAGCCAAGATGGGGGGGGGATGAACACTGAAGCTTTCTTT
TRBJ1-1,-,TRBV18,-,CASSSEEGNTEAFF,TGTGCCAGCTCCTCCGAAGAGGGGAACACTGAAGCTTTCTTT
TRBJ2-2,TRBD2,TRBV5-1,-,CASSSPGGGTNTGELFF,TGCGCCAGCAGCTCACCGGGCGGGGGAACGAACACCGGGGAGCTGTTTTTT
TRBJ2-1,TRBD2,TRBV3-1/TRBV3-2,-,CASSVGLAGAFYNEQFF,TGTGCCAGCAGCGTGGGACTAGCGGGGGCCTTCTACAATGAGCAGTTCTTC
TRBJ2-5,TRBD2,TRBV30,-,CAWSRGLGGVGQETQYF,TGTGCCTGGAGTAGGGGACTAGGTGGGGTGGGACAAGAGACCCAGTACTTC
TRBJ1-6,-,TRBV6-1,-,CASSDYRSSSYNSPLHF,TGTGCCAGCAGTGATTACAGGTCGAGCTCCTATAATTCACCCCTCCACTTT
TRBJ1-4,-,TRBV30,-,CAWSVEGGADEKLFF,TGTGCCTGGAGTGTGGAGGGAGGGGCGGATGAAAAACTGTTTTTT
TRBJ1-1,-,TRBV2,-,CASSGKYTEAFF,TGTGCCAGCAGCGGGAAGTACACTGAAGCTTTCTTT
TRBJ1-1,-,TRBV3-1/TRBV3-2,once,CASSQDRGNTEAFF,TGTGCCAGCAGCCAAGACAGGGGAAACACTGAAGCTTTCTTT
TRBJ1-1,TRBD1,TRBV5-1,-,CASSWDREGGEAFF,TGCGCCAGCAGCTGGGACAGGGAGGGAGGTGAAGCTTTCTTT
TRBJ2-7,TRBD1,TRBV30,-,CAWRGQGAYEQYF,TGTGCCTGGAGGGGACAGGGGGCCTACGAGCAGTACTTC
TRBJ2-1,TRBD1,TRBV5-1,-,CASSLGQGAVEQFF,TGCGCCAGCAGCTTGGGGCAGGGGGCCGTTGAGCAGTTCTTC
TRBJ2-1,TRBD2,TRBV12-5,once,CASGFSVAGVKSSSYNEQFF,TGTGCTAGTGGCTTTTCGGTAGCGGGAGTTAAAAGTAGCTCCTACAATGAGCAGTTCTTC
TRBJ1-1,-,TRBV10-2,-,CASMQGRTEAFF,TGCGCCAGCATGCAGGGCCGGACTGAAGCTTTCTTT
TRBJ1-6,TRBD1,TRBV20-1,-,CSASVGTGNSPLHF,TGCAGTGCTAGTGTAGGGACAGGGAATTCACCCCTCCACTTT
TRBJ2-3,TRBD2,TRBV20-1,-,CSASGTSGRVMGDTDTQYF,TGCAGTGCTAGTGGGACTAGCGGGAGGGTGATGGGTGACACAGATACGCAGTATTTT
TRBJ1-5,-,TRBV30,once,CAWSVRSNQPQHF,TGTGCCTGGAGTGTGCGTAGTAATCAGCCCCAGCATTTT
TRBJ1-1,TRBD1,TRBV5-1,few,CASSVPGQWNTEAFF,TGCGCCAGCAGCGTACCGGGACAGTGGAACACTGAAGCTTTCTTT
TRBJ1-1,TRBD1,TRBV4-2,-,CASSQDGQDTEAFF,TGTGCCAGCAGCCAAGATGGACAGGACACTGAAGCTTTCTTT
TRBJ2-3,TRBD1,TRBV27,-,CASSKGQGLGPDTQYF,TGTGCCAGCAGTAAGGGACAGGGGCTCGGTCCTGATACGCAGTATTTT
TRBJ1-4,-,TRBV5-1,-,CASSSQGHGGEKLFF,TGCGCCAGCAGCTCCCAGGGGCACGGCGGGGAAAAACTGTTTTTT
TRBJ2-2,TRBD1,TRBV30,-,CAWNRDRESGELFF,TGTGCCTGGAACCGGGACAGGGAAAGCGGGGAGCTGTTTTTT
TRBJ2-1,TRBD2,TRBV9,-,CASSSPSPGLATTSSYNEQFF,TGTGCCAGCAGCTCACCCTCCCCGGGACTAGCGACAACGAGCTCCTACAATGAGCAGTTCTTC
TRBJ1-5,TRBD1,TRBV6-5,-,CASSYGQGNQPQHF,TGTGCCAGCAGTTACGGACAGGGAAATCAGCCCCAGCATTTT
TRBJ1-1,-,TRBV9,-,CASSPAGPTEAFF,TGTGCCAGCAGCCCGGCGGGCCCCACTGAAGCTTTCTTT
TRBJ2-5,TRBD2,TRBV27,-,CASRLAGGQETQYF,TGTGCCAGCAGACTAGCGGGGGGCCAAGAGACCCAGTACTTC
TRBJ2-1,TRBD2,TRBV7-3,-,CASSSLRLGTTSYNEQFF,TGTGCCAGCAGCTCCCTACGGCTTGGGACTACCTCCTACAATGAGCAGTTCTTC
TRBJ2-1,TRBD2,TRBV10-3,-,CAISESPTSGAVNNEQFF,TGTGCCATCAGTGAGTCACCCACTAGCGGGGCTGTAAACAATGAGCAGTTCTTC
TRBJ1-2,-,TRBV5-8,-,CASSLGRGWRGYTF,TGTGCCAGCAGCTTGGGCAGGGGATGGCGGGGCTACACCTTC
TRBJ1-2,-,TRBV23-1,-,CASSQSKRNYGYTF,TGCGCCAGCAGTCAATCTAAGAGGAACTATGGCTACACCTTC
TRBJ2-1,TRBD2,TRBV7-6,few,CASSLGAGGLNNEQFF,TGTGCCAGCAGCTTAGGTGCGGGAGGGCTGAACAATGAGCAGTTCTTC
TRBJ2-3,-,TRBV7-8,-,CASSLGDSYTDTQYF,TGTGCCAGCAGCTTAGGGGACTCTTACACAGATACGCAGTATTTT
TRBJ2-7,TRBD1,TRBV11-2,-,CASSLTGDEQYF,TGTGCCAGCAGCTTAACAGGGGACGAGCAGTACTTC
TRBJ1-5,TRBD1,TRBV7-2,few,CASSLRAGGDQPQHF,TGTGCCAGCAGCTTAAGGGCAGGGGGCGATCAGCCCCAGCATTTT
TRBJ1-2,TRBD1,TRBV2,once,CASSGGTGVIYGYTF,TGTGCCAGCAGTGGGGGGACAGGGGTCATCTATGGCTACACCTTC
TRBJ2-1,TRBD1,TRBV10-2,-,CATKGQGYGEQFF,TGCGCCACCAAAGGACAGGGCTATGGTGAGCAGTTCTTC
TRBJ2-3,-,TRBV7-9,-,CASSLSGSPGPDTQYF,TGTGCCAGCAGCTTAAGTGGCAGCCCAGGCCCAGATACGCAGTATTTT
TRBJ1-3,TRBD1,TRBV13,-,CASSSTTGGESGNTIYF,TGTGCCAGCAGCTCAACGACAGGGGGCGAATCTGGAAACACCATATATTTT
TRBJ2-7,-,TRBV3-1/TRBV3-2,-,CASSHGRGAPYEQYF,TGTGCCAGCAGCCACGGCAGGGGAGCCCCCTACGAGCAGTACTTC
TRBJ1-1,TRBD1,TRBV30,once,CAAGQGVDAFF,TGTGCCGCCGGACAGGGAGTAGATGCTTTCTTT
TRBJ1-4,TRBD1,TRBV7-9,-,CASGQVDEKLFF,TGTGCCAGTGGACAGGTCGATGAAAAACTGTTTTTT
TRBJ1-2,-,TRBV27,once,CASSLSWAQSPNYGYTF,TGTGCCAGCAGTTTATCCTGGGCACAGAGCCCTAACTATGGCTACACCTTC
TRBJ2-7,TRBD1,TRBV9,-,CASSLGDSSYEQYF,TGTGCCAGCAGCCTTGGGGACAGCTCCTACGAGCAGTACTTC
TRBJ1-2,TRBD1,TRBV7-9,-,CASSFLDRAQGYTF,TGTGCCAGCAGCTTTCTCGACAGGGCGCAAGGCTACACCTTC
TRBJ2-1,TRBD2,TRBV9,once,CASSVVSSGGSYNEQFF,TGTGCCAGCAGCGTAGTCTCTAGCGGGGGCTCCTACAATGAGCAGTTCTTC
TRBJ1-2,TRBD1,TRBV3-1/TRBV3-2,-,CASSHSTGGNYGYTF,TGTGCCAGCAGCCATTCGACAGGGGGGAACTATGGCTACACCTTC
TRBJ2-7,TRBD2,TRBV19,-,CASSPRTSGSRYEQYF,TGTGCCAGTAGTCCGAGGACTAGCGGGAGTCGGTACGAGCAGTACTTC
TRBJ2-3,-,TRBV15,once,CATSRAGKDTQYF,TGTGCCACCAGCAGGGCAGGGAAGGATACGCAGTATTTT
TRBJ1-5,TRBD1,TRBV27,-,CASSFSGGGNQPQHF,TGTGCCAGCAGTTTCTCAGGGGGAGGCAATCAGCCCCAGCATTTT
TRBJ2-7,-,TRBV9,once,CASNGGSSYEQYF,TGTGCCAGCAATGGGGGGAGCTCCTACGAGCAGTACTTC
TRBJ1-1,TRBD1,TRBV27,few,CASSRQGAGGTTEAFF,TGTGCCAGCAGTAGACAGGGGGCGGGAGGGACCACTGAAGCTTTCTTT
TRBJ2-1,TRBD1,TRBV18,-,CASSPGTGSYNEQFF,TGTGCCAGCTCACCCGGGACAGGATCCTACAATGAGCAGTTCTTC
TRBJ2-1,TRBD2,TRBV6-2/TRBV6-3,-,CASSYSRTSGYNEQFF,TGTGCCAGCAGTTACTCCAGGACTAGCGGATACAATGAGCAGTTCTTC
TRBJ1-5,TRBD1,TRBV5-8,-,CASSTRQGANQPQHF,TGTGCCAGCAGCACGCGACAGGGGGCTAATCAGCCCCAGCATTTT
TRBJ2-3,-,TRBV5-1,-,CASRAGASTDTQYF,TGCGCCAGCAGGGCGGGGGCCTCCACAGATACGCAGTATTTT
TRBJ2-1,TRBD2,TRBV15,-,CATGNERGTYNEQFF,TGTGCCACCGGGAACGAGCGGGGGACCTACAATGAGCAGTTCTTC